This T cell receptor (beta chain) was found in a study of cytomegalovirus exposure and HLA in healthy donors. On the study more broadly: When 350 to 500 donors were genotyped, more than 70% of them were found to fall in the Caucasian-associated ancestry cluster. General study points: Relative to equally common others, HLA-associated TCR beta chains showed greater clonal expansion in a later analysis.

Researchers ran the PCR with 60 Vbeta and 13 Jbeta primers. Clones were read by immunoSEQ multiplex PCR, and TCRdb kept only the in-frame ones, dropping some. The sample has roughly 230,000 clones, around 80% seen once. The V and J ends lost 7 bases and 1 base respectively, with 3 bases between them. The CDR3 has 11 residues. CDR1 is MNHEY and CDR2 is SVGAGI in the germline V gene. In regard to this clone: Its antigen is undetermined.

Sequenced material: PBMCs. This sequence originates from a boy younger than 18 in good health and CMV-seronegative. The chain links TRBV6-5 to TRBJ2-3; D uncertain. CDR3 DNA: TGTGCCAGCATCGGCACAGATACGCAGTATTTT. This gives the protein CASIGTDTQYF.